A selection of T cell receptor beta chains follows, all from one sample in a study of T-cell reconstitution after alpha-beta-depleted transplantation in children. MiXCR, run by TCRdb on the PCR reads, gives a single entry per CDR3 protein. The sample consists of approximately 520,000 distinct CDR3 sequences, around a third of them appearing once. Sequences were derived from PBMCs from the stem cell graft donor, sampled from the stem cell graft. The source is a human donor who donated a stem cell graft to a child with aplastic anemia. The CDR3 runs from the conserved cysteine through the conserved F or W. D genes are given only for firm matches. The size of a clone is reported for some rows only, either as once, few or many, or as a class for expanded clones.

v_call,d_call,clone_size,j_call,cdr3_aa,cdr3_nt
TRBV28,TRBD2,-,TRBJ2-6,CASSLLAGVAGANVLTF,TGTGCCAGCAGTTTACTAGCGGGAGTCGCCGGGGCCAACGTCCTGACTTTC
TRBV27,TRBD2,few,TRBJ2-3,CASSLRGGMEQYF,TGTGCCAGCAGTCTCCGCGGGGGGATGGAGCAGTATTTT
TRBV7-2,-,-,TRBJ2-1,CASSLTGERVYNEQFF,TGTGCCAGCAGCCTCACTGGGGAGAGAGTCTACAATGAGCAGTTCTTC
TRBV9,TRBD2,-,TRBJ2-1,CASSGTSGLLNEQFF,TGTGCCAGCAGCGGAACTAGCGGCCTTTTAAATGAGCAGTTCTTC
TRBV7-9,-,-,TRBJ2-5,CASSLPGHRIGGTQYF,TGTGCCAGCAGCCTACCGGGACACCGTATCGGGGGGACCCAGTACTTC
TRBV25-1,-,few,TRBJ2-6,CASSESGSGANVLTF,TGTGCCAGCAGTGAATCTGGGTCTGGGGCCAACGTCCTGACTTTC
TRBV11-2,-,few,TRBJ2-4,CASRPDTGGKAKNIQYF,TGTGCCAGCAGGCCTGACACGGGGGGCAAAGCCAAAAACATTCAGTACTTC
TRBV5-8,TRBD2,-,TRBJ2-1,CASSARLAGGPEFF,TGTGCCAGCAGCGCCCGACTAGCGGGAGGGCCCGAGTTCTTC
TRBV20-1,-,-,TRBJ1-4,CSARIPSATNEKLFF,TGCAGTGCTAGAATCCCCTCCGCAACTAATGAAAAACTGTTTTTT
TRBV18,-,few,TRBJ2-2,CASSTMISNTGELFF,TGTGCCAGCTCAACAATGATATCGAACACCGGGGAGCTGTTTTTT
TRBV5-1,-,few,TRBJ1-1,CASNPLDRTEAFF,TGCGCCAGCAACCCCTTGGATCGGACTGAAGCTTTCTTT
TRBV7-8,TRBD1,-,TRBJ2-7,CASFNPGQTYEQYF,TGTGCCAGCTTTAACCCGGGACAGACCTACGAGCAGTACTTC
TRBV4-3,-,-,TRBJ1-6,CASSQVAQVFRNSPLHF,TGCGCCAGCAGCCAAGTCGCACAAGTGTTCCGCAATTCACCCCTCCACTTT
TRBV12-3/TRBV12-4,TRBD2,few,TRBJ2-1,CASSLTSGRDSEQFF,TGTGCCAGCAGTTTGACTAGCGGGAGGGATAGTGAGCAGTTCTTC
TRBV29-1,-,-,TRBJ2-1,CSCSPGGWEQFF,TGCAGCTGTAGCCCAGGAGGATGGGAGCAGTTCTTC